A single sample gave rise to the 16 T cell receptor beta chains below, sequenced in a study of tumor and adjacent non-tumor tissue in lung cancer. The template was RNA from unsorted bulk tissue. The normal lung tissue was taken more than 3 cm from the tumor edge. A modified ARM-PCR protocol with three rounds of nested PCR amplified TCRbeta. TCRdb fed the multiplex PCR reads into MiXCR, producing one record per CDR3 protein. The sample consists of some 99,000 distinct CDR3 sequences, roughly two thirds of them appearing once. Material for sequencing was distant non-tumor lung tissue. The receptors originated from a man in his fifties or sixties with non-small cell lung cancer.

Concerning this clonotype: The junction departs from the called germline gene at one end, perhaps through a read error. The chain employs TRBV12-3 or TRBV12-4 and TRBJ1-1, with D perhaps TRBD1 (6 bases). The CDR3 runs to 15 residues. The CDR3 DNA reads TGTGACAGCACCAAGAAAGGGGGAGCCAACACTGAAGCTTTCTTT. This encodes CDSTKKGGANTEAFF.

This clonotype was seen a few times. V is TRBV2 and J is TRBJ2-3; D unresolved. The CDR3 has 11 amino acids. Trimming shortened V by 7 bases and J by 6 bases, and 8 bases separated the two germline ends. Germline V gene sequence: CDR1 SNHLY, CDR2 FYNNEI. The DNA for the CDR3 is TGTGCCAGCACTAAGGCGGATACGCAGTATTTT. Translated, it gives CASTKADTQYF.

This clonotype has a count of ten or more. This sequence joins TRBV7-9 and TRBJ2-7, with TRBD2 matching over 8 bases. The CDR3 has 15 residues. Germline CDR1 and CDR2: SEHNR and FQNEAQ (reference sequence). V shed 5 bases, J shed 3 bases, and the junction held 9 bases outside the gene matches. The CDR3 is CASSIGLAGNYEQYF. The CDR3 bases are TGTGCCAGCAGCATCGGACTAGCTGGAAACTACGAGCAGTACTTC.

V gene TRBV10-2 combines with J gene TRBJ1-5; no firm D call. CDR1 WSHSY and CDR2 SAAADI come from the germline V gene. The CDR3 contains 13 residues. Trimming stripped 7 bases from V and 10 bases from J, with 17 bases between. In nucleotides, the CDR3 is TGCGCCAGCACTGGGAACTACAGTCAACCCCAGCATTTT. This sequence encodes CASTGNYSQPQHF.

The chain carries TRBV11-3 and TRBJ2-1; D remains unclear. The J call is doubtful: the DNA matches TRBJ2-7 better. The length of the CDR3 is 15 residues. CDR1 SGHNT and CDR2 YENEEA come from the germline V gene. Here the CDR3 reads CASSLEQRGWDEQYF. The CDR3, as DNA: TGTGCCAGCAGCTTAGAACAGAGAGGATGGGATGAGCAGTACTTC.

Notes on this clonotype: A junction end diverges from the germline sequence, so it may reflect a read error. This chain uses TRBV4-3 with TRBJ1-1; tentative D call: TRBD1 (6 bases). CDR1 is LGHNA and CDR2 is YSLEER in the germline V gene. This CDR3 has 16 amino acids. This CDR3 is CASSQPRTDLNTEAFF. Written as DNA, the CDR3 is TGCGCCAGTAGCCAACCCAGGACAGATTTGAACACTGAAGCTTTCTTT.

Ten or more counts support this clonotype. The chain links TRBV12-3 or TRBV12-4 to TRBJ1-1; D gene uncertain. The CDR3 runs to 14 residues. Trimming removed 8 bases at V and 5 bases at J, with 18 bases between. This chain's CDR3 is CASSSRGWETEAFF. CDR3 DNA: TGTGCCAGCTCGTCTCGCGGCTGGGAAACTGAAGCTTTCTTT.

Notes on this clonotype: This likely comes from a read error, as the CDR3 has no conserved phenylalanine or tryptophan at its end. The V and J genes are TRBV4-1 and TRBJ1-2; 12 bases map to TRBD1. The CDR3 extends over 15 amino acids. Germline V gene data show CDR1 as MGHRA and CDR2 as YSYEKL. The DNA of the CDR3 is TGCGCCAGGAGCCAAACGGGGACAGGGGGCTTTGGCTACACCGTC. The encoded protein is CARSQTGTGGFGYTV.

This clonotype was seen a few times. This chain links TRBV5-1 with TRBJ2-7, with TRBD1 identical over 8 bases. Germline CDR1 and CDR2: SGHRS and YFSETQ. Trimming cost V 3 bases and J 4 bases; bases outside gene matches: 15. The CDR3 spans 17 residues. CDR3 in DNA: TGCGCCAGCAGCTCTGGTGGACCCGACAGGGGAAGGTACGAGCAGTACTTC. Translated, it gives CASSSGGPDRGRYEQYF.

With regard to this clonotype: The junction does not match germline at one end; this may be a read error. The chain links TRBV11-3 to TRBJ2-7; weak D call: TRBD1 (5 bases). Germline V lookup: CDR1 SGHNT, CDR2 YENEEA. The CDR3 totals 16 residues. The CDR3 bases are TGTGCCAGCAGCCTGGATGCCCCAGGGATCTCCTACGTGCAGTGCTTC. Translation: CASSLDAPGISYVQCF.

About this clonotype: A much larger clone differs from this one at a single base, so this may be a read error. The rearrangement joins TRBV7-8 to TRBJ1-3, with D hard to call. Germline CDR1 is SGHVS and CDR2 is FQNEAQ. This CDR3 comprises 17 residues. The CDR3 is CASSLVRNSPSGKTIYF. The CDR3 nucleotides read TGTGCCAGCAGCTTAGTTCGGAACAGTCCCTCTGGAAAGACCATATATTTT.

Worth noting for this clonotype: Compared with germline, one end of the junction differs, possibly owing to a read error. The chain combines TRBV11-2 with TRBJ2-3, with 7 bases identical to TRBD1. Per germline, CDR1 SGHAT and CDR2 FQNNGV. The length of the CDR3 is 15 residues. CDR3 DNA: TGTGCCAGTAGCTCAGAAACAGGGGACACAGGTACGCAGTACTTT. Its translation: CASSSETGDTGTQYF.

The chain couples TRBV29-1 to TRBJ1-1; D unclear. Trimming took 7 bases from V and 7 from J, leaving 16 bases between them. Germline V gives CDR1 SQVTM, CDR2 ANQGSEA. The CDR3 consists of 12 residues. Written as DNA, the CDR3 is TGCAGCGGATCTAACTCGGGGAGTGAAGCTTTCTTT. Residues: CSGSNSGSEAFF.

Turning to this clonotype: One end of the junction varies from germline; a read error may be responsible. The rearrangement links TRBV29-1 to TRBJ2-2; possibly TRBD2 for D (5 bases). This CDR3 is 13 amino acids long. CDR1 SQVTM and CDR2 ANQGSEA come from the germline V gene. Here the CDR3 DNA reads TGCAGCGTGTTTGAGAGTGTTACCGGGGAGCTGTCTTTT. Amino acid sequence: CSVFESVTGELSF.

With regard to this clonotype: This may come from a read error, since a much larger clone is one base off. This chain links TRBV12-3 or TRBV12-4 with TRBJ1-2, with D possibly matching TRBD1 (6 bases). This CDR3 comprises 18 residues. With 4 bases removed from V and 0 bases from J, the gap between germline ends came to 21 bases. CDR3 in DNA: TGTGCCAGCAGTTCGACCCTACAGGGCCCCCAAGCTAACTATGGCTACACCTTC. It yields the protein CASSSTLQGPQANYGYTF.

This clonotype was picked up many times. This chain links TRBV20-1 with TRBJ1-4; D not resolved. Trimming removed 5 bases at V and 3 bases at J, with 16 bases between. Per germline, CDR1 DFQATT and CDR2 SNEGSKA (reference sequence). This CDR3 spans 15 amino acids. The chain's CDR3 is CSAPSPFQPNEKLFF. CDR3 coding DNA: TGCAGTGCTCCCTCACCCTTTCAACCTAATGAAAAACTGTTTTTT.